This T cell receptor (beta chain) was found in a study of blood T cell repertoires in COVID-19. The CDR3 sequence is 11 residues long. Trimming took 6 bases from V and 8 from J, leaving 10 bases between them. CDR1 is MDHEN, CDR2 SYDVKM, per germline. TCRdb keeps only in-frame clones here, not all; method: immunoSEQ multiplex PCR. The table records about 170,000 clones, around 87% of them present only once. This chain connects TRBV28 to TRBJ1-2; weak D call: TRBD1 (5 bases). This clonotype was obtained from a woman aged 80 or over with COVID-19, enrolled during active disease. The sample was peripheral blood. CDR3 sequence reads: CASRSGPGYTF. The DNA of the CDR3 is TGTGCCAGCAGGTCAGGGCCCGGCTACACCTTC.